This T cell receptor beta chain was sequenced in a study of neoadjuvant nivolumab and ipilimumab in lung cancer. As for this clone: Its matching antigen is unknown.

Overall study findings and caveats: TCR richness and clonality were higher in tumors than adjacent uninvolved lung. Pretherapy blood TCR richness correlated positively with resected tumor richness.

Data came from immunoSEQ multiplex PCR; TCRdb stores just in-frame clones and leaves some out. The profile shows 30,000 to 35,000 clones, 90% of them singletons. CDR1 and CDR2 from the germline V gene are SGHAT and FQDESV (reference sequence). The CDR3 is made up of 13 amino acids. V lost 3 bases to trimming and J lost 0 bases, with 5 bases between them. The sequences come from peripheral blood, collected after neoadjuvant nivolumab, alone or with ipilimumab, at or shortly before surgery. The chain uses TRBV11-1 and TRBJ1-1; D call uncertain. This TCR derives from an adult with non-small cell lung cancer. CDR3 residues: CASSFSLNTEAFF. The CDR3 DNA is TGTGCCAGCAGCTTTAGTTTGAACACTGAAGCTTTCTTT. Together with reference TRBV11-1 and TRBJ1-1, the CDR3 gives the full variable domain: EAEVAQSPRYKITEKSQAVAFWCDPISGHATLYWYRQILGQGPELLVQFQDESVVDDSQLPKDRFSAERLKGVDSTLKIQPAELGDSAMYLCASSFSLNTEAFFGQGTRLTVV.